Following are 22 T cell receptor beta chains from one sample sequenced in a study of prognosis after radiotherapy for stage I lung cancer. Amplification of TCR beta CDR3 from genomic DNA used two-round multiplex PCR. First-round PCR employed TRBV- and TRBJ-specific primers for each gene. MiXCR, run by TCRdb on the multiplex PCR reads, gives a single entry per CDR3 protein. The table records 10,000 to 15,000 distinct CDR3 sequences, approximately 45% of them present only once. This sample comprised PBMCs, obtained before or after stereotactic body radiation therapy (not recorded which). All receptors come from a donor aged 50 or older with non-small cell lung cancer.

The chain recombines TRBV6-2 or TRBV6-3 with TRBJ2-7; 10 nucleotides align to TRBD1. The germline gives CDR1 MNHEY, CDR2 SVGEGT. CDR3 size: 14 residues. The ends lost 4 bases at V and 4 bases at J; junction bases unmatched: 4. CDR3 residues: CASSFRDRGYEQYF. CDR3 nucleotides: TGTGCCAGCAGTTTCCGGGACAGGGGTTACGAGCAGTACTTC.

This clonotype counts as medium-sized. The chain employs TRBV27 and TRBJ1-1; TRBD1 might be the D (5 bases). Looked up from germline, CDR1 is MNHEY and CDR2 is SMNVEV (reference sequence). The CDR3 is made up of 12 amino acids. Trimming pared 11 bases from V and 1 base from J, leaving 11 bases between. The CDR3 DNA reads as TGTGCCGGGTGGCAGGGGAACACTGAAGCTTTCTTT. This sequence encodes CAGWQGNTEAFF.

This clonotype appeared a few times. This may stem from a read error, because a much larger clone lies one nucleotide away. The chain couples TRBV7-9 to TRBJ2-1; 14 nucleotides match TRBD2. J was trimmed by 15 bases and V by 7 bases; bases with no gene match: 11. Germline V gene sequence: CDR1 SEHNR, CDR2 FQNEAQ (reference sequence). This CDR3 has 14 residues. The CDR3 reads CASIPGTSGGQGFF. The CDR3 DNA is TGTGCCAGCATCCCCGGGACTAGCGGGGGCCAGGGGTTCTTC. Drawing the rest from reference TRBV7-9 and TRBJ2-1, the complete variable domain is DTGVSQNPRHKITKRGQNVTFRCDPISEHNRLYWYRQTLGQGPEFLTYFQNEAQLEKSRLLSDRFSAERPKGSFSTLEIQRTEQGDSAMYLCASIPGTSGGQGFFGPGTRLTVL.

This chain joins TRBV20-1 and TRBJ1-5, with D possibly TRBD1 on 5 matching bases. This CDR3 region has 12 residues. Per germline, CDR1 DFQATT and CDR2 SNEGSKA (reference sequence). Trimming pared 3 bases from V and 7 bases from J, leaving 10 bases between. CDR3 protein: CSASSGNQPQHF. CDR3 sequence (DNA): TGCAGTGCTAGCTCAGGGAACCAGCCCCAGCATTTT.

J is TRBJ2-7 and V is TRBV7-6; no reliable D call. Trimming shortened V by 5 bases and J by 12 bases, and 26 bases separated the two germline ends. CDR3 length: 15 amino acids. CDR1 and CDR2 from the germline V gene are SGHVS and FNYEAQ. The CDR3 loop reads CASSLGYGISQLRYF. The CDR3, as DNA: TGTGCCAGCAGCCTGGGGTATGGTATTTCCCAATTGCGGTACTTC.

This clonotype has more than one count but fewer than ten. The chain combines TRBV5-4 with TRBJ2-5, with D tentatively TRBD1 or TRBD2 (5 bases each). The CDR3 extends over 14 amino acids. Trimming stripped 4 bases from V and 1 base from J, with 11 bases between. CDR1 and CDR2 from the germline V gene are SGHNT and YYREEE (reference sequence). The chain's CDR3 is CASSSRGTQETQYF. CDR3 sequence (DNA): TGTGCCAGCAGCAGCCGAGGGACCCAAGAGACCCAGTACTTC.

With respect to this clonotype: A single base is all that separates this from a far larger clone, so a read error is likely. CDR3 nucleotide sequence: TGTGCCAGCAGCTTAGCTAGCTGGGTTTACAATGAGCAGTTCTTC. Amino acids: CASSLASWVYNEQFF. The chain carries TRBV7-9 and TRBJ2-1, with D unclear. This CDR3 is 15 amino acids long. Germline V lookup: CDR1 SEHNR, CDR2 FQNEAQ (reference sequence). V lost 0 bases, J lost 4 bases, and 10 bases lay in between.

This clonotype has a count of ten or more. This chain uses TRBV7-6 with TRBJ1-2, with a weak D call TRBD1 (6 bases). V lost 1 base and J lost 4, with 13 bases in between. The CDR3 spans 15 residues. Germline V gene lookup returns CDR1 SGHVS and CDR2 FNYEAQ. The CDR3 reads CASSLGPGAGYGYTF. The CDR3, as DNA: TGTGCCAGCAGCTTAGGACCGGGGGCCGGCTATGGCTACACCTTC.

The V call is TRBV30, the J call TRBJ2-7, with TRBD1 matching 11 bases. The CDR3 has 14 amino acids. V shed 0 bases and J 6 bases; nucleotides not matched to a gene: 4. Germline V gene data show CDR1 as GTSNPN and CDR2 as SVGIG (reference sequence). This chain's CDR3 is CAWSVGTGGVEQYF. The CDR3 coding sequence is TGTGCCTGGAGTGTCGGGACAGGGGGTGTCGAGCAGTACTTC.

This clonotype was observed many times. This chain joins TRBV2 and TRBJ1-4; D gene unclear. From germline, CDR1 is SNHLY and CDR2 FYNNEI. With 6 bases removed from V and 8 bases from J, the gap between germline ends came to 13 bases. CDR3 size: 13 residues. CDR3: CASRKGVGEKLFF. CDR3 nucleotides: TGTGCCAGCAGAAAGGGCGTCGGAGAAAAACTGTTTTTT.

The chain combines TRBV7-6 with TRBJ1-1; the D gene is possibly TRBD1 (6 bases). The CDR3 totals 15 residues. Germline loops: CDR1 SGHVS, CDR2 FNYEAQ. V dropped 1 base and J dropped 2 bases, with 11 bases sitting between them. CDR3 in amino acids: CASSLGGGINTEAFF. The CDR3 DNA sequence: TGTGCCAGCAGCTTAGGAGGGGGGATTAACACTGAAGCTTTCTTT.

This clonotype was counted ten times or more. V and J are TRBV9 and TRBJ2-1; 7 nucleotides align to TRBD2. The CDR3 is 15 residues long. The germline gives CDR1 SGDLS, CDR2 YYNGEE. The trim removed 2 bases at V and 2 bases at J, leaving 4 bases unmatched. The CDR3 protein is CASSVGGSTYNEQFF. CDR3 DNA: TGTGCCAGCAGCGTTGGCGGGAGTACCTACAATGAGCAGTTCTTC.

Regarding this clonotype: Lacking the conserved final phenylalanine or tryptophan, this CDR3 likely reflects a read error. The chain is built from TRBV20-1 and TRBJ2-7, with 10 nucleotides matching TRBD1. Germline V gene data show CDR1 as DFQATT and CDR2 as SNEGSKA (reference sequence). There are 16 residues in the CDR3. J lost 4 bases, V lost 0 bases, and 9 bases had no gene match. The CDR3 loop reads CSARDLRTGGRYEQYS. As DNA, the CDR3 is TGCAGTGCTAGAGACCTCCGGACAGGGGGAAGATACGAGCAGTACTCC.

This clonotype was seen repeatedly, ten times or more. The genes are TRBV28 and TRBJ1-1; TRBD1 matches 7 bases. The CDR3 is made up of 12 amino acids. With 5 bases clipped from V and 11 bases from J, the junction kept 8 bases outside the gene matches. The germline V gene has CDR1 MDHEN and CDR2 SYDVKM. CDR3 loop: CASSLATGRAFF. The CDR3 DNA follows: TGTGCCAGCAGTCTGGCGACAGGGCGCGCTTTCTTT.

This clonotype has just a few counts. V gene TRBV12-3 or TRBV12-4 combines with J gene TRBJ2-2; tentatively, D is TRBD2 (6 bases). The CDR3 runs to 14 residues. V shed 2 bases and J shed 9 bases, with 13 bases lying between them. CDR3 region: CASSLWTTSRELFF. CDR3 bases: TGTGCCAGCAGTTTATGGACTACTTCCAGGGAGCTGTTTTTT.

Many counts were recorded for this clonotype. V and J are TRBV7-2 and TRBJ1-4, with D possibly TRBD1 on 6 matching bases. Germline V gene data show CDR1 as SGHTA and CDR2 as FQGNSA. The CDR3 has 16 amino acids. V dropped 5 bases and J dropped 0 bases, with 13 bases sitting between them. The CDR3 region has the DNA TGTGCCAGCAGCAAGGGGGGGCATTCAACTAATGAAAAACTGTTTTTT. It specifies CASSKGGHSTNEKLFF.

The gene calls are TRBV27 and TRBJ2-3; no firm D call. V gave up 6 bases and J gave up 7 bases, with 23 bases separating them. This CDR3 spans 16 amino acids. Germline V gene sequence: CDR1 MNHEY, CDR2 SMNVEV (reference sequence). CDR3 sequence reads: CASSVCRAGVEHTQYF. The CDR3 DNA reads TGTGCCAGCAGCGTTTGCCGGGCTGGGGTTGAGCATACGCAGTATTTT.

The sample holds many counts of this clonotype. The chain employs TRBV5-1 and TRBJ2-1, with D possibly TRBD2 on 6 matching bases. V was trimmed by 6 bases and J by 3 bases, leaving 16 bases between them. This CDR3 has 15 amino acids. Germline V gene sequence: CDR1 SGHRS, CDR2 YFSETQ. The CDR3 loop is CASTQLPGDYNEQFF. In DNA form, the CDR3 reads TGCGCCAGCACTCAACTCCCGGGGGACTACAATGAGCAGTTCTTC.

This clonotype has just a few counts. A far larger clone lies a single base away; this is likely a read error. The chain carries TRBV6-1 and TRBJ2-2, with 7 bases identical to TRBD2. Germline assignment: CDR1 MNHNS and CDR2 SASEGT. CDR3 length: 14 amino acids. CDR3 DNA sequence: TGTGCCATCAGTGAACAGCGGGGCACCGGGGAGCTGTTTTTT. This encodes CAISEQRGTGELFF.

As concerns this clonotype: This likely reflects a read error, since a far larger clone is one base away. The V call is TRBV6-4, the J call TRBJ2-7, with D possibly being TRBD1 or TRBD2 (7 bases each). Trimming shortened V by 8 bases and J by 6 bases, and 29 bases separated the two germline ends. This CDR3 has 17 residues. Germline-derived CDR1 and CDR2 are MRHNA and SNTAGT. The CDR3, as DNA: TGTGCCAGCCAAGGAGGGGGCGGGGGATACTCTAGTTTCGAGCAGTACTTC. Protein product: CASQGGGGGYSSFEQYF.

This clonotype was seen repeatedly, ten times or more. The chain joins TRBV28 to TRBJ2-6; no reliable D call. The germline CDR1 and CDR2 sequences are MDHEN and SYDVKM. The CDR3 spans 15 residues. V was cut by 4 bases and J by 0 bases, with 7 bases left in between. The CDR3 region is CASSSISSGANVLTF. The CDR3 coding sequence is TGTGCCAGCAGTTCTATAAGCTCTGGGGCCAACGTCCTGACTTTC.

V is TRBV12-5 and J is TRBJ1-2; TRBD1 might be the D (5 bases). CDR1 LGHNT and CDR2 FRNRAP come from the germline V gene. CDR3 length: 13 residues. Trimming took 8 bases from V and 10 from J, leaving 20 bases between them. This CDR3 reads CASSSGRGLSYTF. The CDR3 coding sequence is TGTGCTAGTAGCTCCGGGAGGGGTTTATCCTACACCTTC. The variable domain in full, completed from reference TRBV12-5 and TRBJ1-2, reads DARVTQTPRHKVTEMGQEVTMRCQPILGHNTVFWYRQTMMQGLELLAYFRNRAPLDDSGMPKDRFSAEMPDATLATLKIQPSEPRDSAVYFCASSSGRGLSYTFGSGTRLTVV.